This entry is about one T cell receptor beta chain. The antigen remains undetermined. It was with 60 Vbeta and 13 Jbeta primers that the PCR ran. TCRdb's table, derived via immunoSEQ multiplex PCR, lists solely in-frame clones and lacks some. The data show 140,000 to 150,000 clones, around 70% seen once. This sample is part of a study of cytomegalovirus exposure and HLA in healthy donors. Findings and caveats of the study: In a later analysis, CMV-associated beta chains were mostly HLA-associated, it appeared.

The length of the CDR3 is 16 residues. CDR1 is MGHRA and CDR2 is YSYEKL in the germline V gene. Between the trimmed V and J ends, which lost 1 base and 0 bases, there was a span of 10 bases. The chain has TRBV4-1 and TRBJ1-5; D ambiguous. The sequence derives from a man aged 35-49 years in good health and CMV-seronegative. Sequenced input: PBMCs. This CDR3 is CASSQVGRNSNQPQHF. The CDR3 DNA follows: TGCGCCAGCAGCCAAGTTGGGAGAAATAGCAATCAGCCCCAGCATTTT.